These 21 T cell receptor beta chains were sequenced from one sample in a study of T cell changes during pregnancy in multiple sclerosis (dated by TCRdb to 2018 to 2020). Library creation used the immunoSEQ multiplex PCR assay. TCRdb obtained this table from immuneACCESS and retained in-frame rearrangements with V and J assigned. These tables miss some clones; where compared with another copy, unresolved V genes account for less than half of the shortfall, and the remainder is unexplained. This sample gives around 44,000 clones in total; 92% of them show up just once. The ten largest clones add up to 1.3% of the sample. Source material: peripheral blood. These receptor sequences come from a female donor with multiple sclerosis, enrolled in a pregnancy study.

The chain recombines TRBV6-5 with TRBJ2-7; D call uncertain. Between the trimmed V and J ends, which lost 7 bases and 2 bases, there was a span of 12 bases. CDR1 and CDR2 from the germline V gene are MNHEY and SVGAGI. CDR3 length equals 13 residues. CDR3 residues: CASIGLGAYEQYF. The CDR3 DNA reads as TGTGCCAGCATCGGCCTTGGGGCCTACGAGCAGTACTTC.

The chain carries TRBV2 and TRBJ2-2; D is perhaps TRBD2 (6 bases). Trimming shortened V by 6 bases and J by 1 base, and 12 bases separated the two germline ends. The CDR3 is 15 residues long. From germline, CDR1 is SNHLY and CDR2 FYNNEI. The DNA of the CDR3 is TGTGCCAGCAGGCGGGTAGCGGTGAACACCGGGGAGCTGTTTTTT. This gives the protein CASRRVAVNTGELFF.

The chain is built from TRBV28 and TRBJ2-7; tentative D call: TRBD1 (5 bases). Trimming removed 5 bases from V and 2 bases from J, with 13 bases in between. CDR1 and CDR2 (germline): MDHEN, SYDVKM. The CDR3 is made up of 14 amino acids. In DNA form, the CDR3 reads TGTGCCAGCAGTCTCCAGGGCCTAACCTACGAGCAGTACTTC. Its protein product is CASSLQGLTYEQYF.

V and J are TRBV5-1 and TRBJ2-7; 8 bases are shared with TRBD1. Germline lookup yields CDR1 SGHRS and CDR2 YFSETQ. V shed 2 bases, J shed 2 bases, and the junction held 6 bases outside the gene matches. The CDR3 covers 15 residues. The CDR3, as DNA: TGCGCCAGCAGCTTAGGACAGGGTAGCCCCTACGAGCAGTACTTC. It codes for CASSLGQGSPYEQYF. The full variable domain, completed using reference TRBV5-1 and TRBJ2-7, is KAGVTQTPRYLIKTRGQQVTLSCSPISGHRSVSWYQQTPGQGLQFLFEYFSETQRNKGNFPGRFSGRQFSNSRSEMNVSTLELGDSALYLCASSLGQGSPYEQYFGPGTRLTVT.

The chain carries TRBV15 and TRBJ1-4; 12 bases are a match to TRBD1. The CDR3 has 16 residues. The germline CDR1 and CDR2 sequences are LNHNV and YYDKDF (reference sequence). Trimming at V came to 5 bases and at J to 8 bases, leaving 9 bases not matched to a gene. This CDR3 reads CATSRGQGARSEKLFF. CDR3 sequence (DNA): TGTGCCACCAGCCGGGGACAGGGGGCTCGTTCGGAAAAACTGTTTTTT.

The chain combines TRBV27 with TRBJ2-7; TRBD2 matches 7 bases. Germline CDR1 is MNHEY and CDR2 is SMNVEV (reference sequence). The CDR3 is 15 residues long. Trimming took 5 bases from V and 4 from J; bases not matched to a gene: 11. CDR3 region: CASSPSGGEAYEQYF. DNA of the CDR3: TGTGCCAGCAGTCCCTCGGGGGGAGAGGCATACGAGCAGTACTTC.

The J gene is TRBJ2-3, the V gene TRBV10-3; D uncertain. The germline V gene encodes CDR1 ENHRY and CDR2 SYGVKD. V dropped 4 bases and J dropped 2 bases, with 7 bases sitting between them. The CDR3 totals 13 residues. The CDR3 protein is CAISVSSTDTQYF. DNA for the CDR3: TGTGCCATCAGTGTAAGCTCCACAGATACGCAGTATTTT.

V gene TRBV7-3 combines with J gene TRBJ1-2, with 8 bases aligning to TRBD1. The J segment lost 2 bases and the V segment lost 5 bases, leaving 7 bases of the junction unmatched. The CDR3 length is 15 residues. Germline V gives CDR1 SGHTA, CDR2 FQGTGA. The DNA for the CDR3 is TGTGCCAGCAGCGCAACTCCAGGGGGCAACTATGGCTACACCTTC. Its protein is CASSATPGGNYGYTF.

The chain is built from TRBV4-1 and TRBJ1-3; 8 bases line up with TRBD1. CDR3 size: 15 residues. Germline CDR1 is MGHRA and CDR2 is YSYEKL. V shed 4 bases and J 10 bases; nucleotides not matched to a gene: 12. The CDR3 protein is CASSPGQGLQGTIYF. CDR3 DNA: TGCGCCAGCAGCCCCGGACAGGGTTTACAAGGGACCATATATTTT.

The chain couples TRBV18 to TRBJ1-2, with 7 bases identical to TRBD1. CDR1 is KGHSH and CDR2 is LQKENI in the germline V gene. This CDR3 has 15 amino acids. Germline trimming cut 2 bases from V and 3 bases from J; bases unmatched to any gene: 6. The CDR3 reads CASSPDQGEHYGYTF. CDR3 bases: TGTGCCAGCTCACCAGACCAGGGGGAACACTATGGCTACACCTTC.

The V and J genes are TRBV28 and TRBJ1-2; the D gene is possibly TRBD1 (5 bases). Germline CDR1 MDHEN, CDR2 SYDVKM. Deletions cut 6 bases from V and 2 bases from J, with 22 bases between. CDR3 length: 17 residues. The CDR3 loop is CASSLTQLGRRNYGYTF. The CDR3 DNA reads TGTGCCAGCAGCCTAACCCAGTTGGGGCGTAGGAACTATGGCTACACCTTC.

This rearrangement joins TRBV27 to TRBJ1-1; weak D call: TRBD1 (5 bases). V was pared by 5 bases and J by 1 base, with 11 bases between. The CDR3 loop spans 14 amino acids. Germline CDR1 reads MNHEY; CDR2 reads SMNVEV (reference sequence). The CDR3 protein is CASSTDGGNTEAFF. The CDR3 DNA is TGTGCCAGCAGTACGGACGGGGGGAACACTGAAGCTTTCTTT.

The count of this clone is one. V and J are TRBV6-4 and TRBJ2-3; 9 bases are shared with TRBD2. The germline V gene has CDR1 MRHNA and CDR2 SNTAGT. After removal of 5 bases from V and 3 bases from J, the junction contained 6 bases not matched to a gene. The CDR3 covers 15 residues. For the CDR3, the DNA is TGTGCCAGCAGTTCCGGGCGGGAGGGGACAGATACGCAGTATTTT. It specifies CASSSGREGTDTQYF.

The chain carries TRBV27 and TRBJ2-7; D is perhaps TRBD1 (5 bases). CDR3 length equals 17 residues. The germline V gene encodes CDR1 MNHEY and CDR2 SMNVEV (reference sequence). V dropped 2 bases and J dropped 2 bases, with 19 bases sitting between them. DNA for the CDR3: TGTGCCAGCAGTTTAGTATCCCGGACAACCTTAACCTACGAGCAGTACTTC. Protein sequence: CASSLVSRTTLTYEQYF.

This chain joins TRBV7-4 and TRBJ2-5; TRBD2 matches at 8 bases. Germline V gene data show CDR1 as SGHVT and CDR2 as SQSDAQ. Trimming took 7 bases from V and 7 from J; bases not matched to a gene: 20. The CDR3 contains 17 residues. The CDR3 spells CASTSPDPGGPPGTQYF. The CDR3, as DNA: TGTGCCAGCACCTCCCCGGATCCGGGAGGGCCTCCAGGGACCCAGTACTTC.

This clone was recorded a few times. This chain joins TRBV5-1 and TRBJ2-6, with 9 nucleotides matching TRBD1. From germline, CDR1 is SGHRS and CDR2 YFSETQ. CDR3 length: 17 residues. J gave up 2 bases and V 4 bases, and 7 bases lay outside the gene matches. The CDR3 bases are TGCGCCAGCAGCCCGCAGGGGGACAGGGCTGGGGCCAACGTCCTGACTTTC. Translation: CASSPQGDRAGANVLTF. The full variable domain, completed using reference TRBV5-1 and TRBJ2-6, is KAGVTQTPRYLIKTRGQQVTLSCSPISGHRSVSWYQQTPGQGLQFLFEYFSETQRNKGNFPGRFSGRQFSNSRSEMNVSTLELGDSALYLCASSPQGDRAGANVLTFGAGSRLTVL.

This clone has only one observation. Germline is not matched at one junction end, which may reflect a read error. This chain joins TRBV5-1 and TRBJ2-3; 11 positions agree with TRBD2. Germline CDR1 is SGHRS and CDR2 is YFSETQ. The CDR3 has 16 amino acids. CDR3 in amino acids: CASTLTSGMGKDTQYF. The CDR3 region has the DNA TGCGCCAGCACCTTGACTAGCGGGATGGGGAAAGATACGCAGTATTTT. Full variable domain (missing parts from reference TRBV5-1 and TRBJ2-3): KAGVTQTPRYLIKTRGQQVTLSCSPISGHRSVSWYQQTPGQGLQFLFEYFSETQRNKGNFPGRFSGRQFSNSRSEMNVSTLELGDSALYLCASTLTSGMGKDTQYFGPGTRLTVL.

This clone turned up a few times. The chain uses TRBV2 and TRBJ1-1; D not resolved. Looked up from germline, CDR1 is SNHLY and CDR2 is FYNNEI. The CDR3 runs 14 residues. V shed 5 bases and J shed 2 bases, with 12 bases lying between them. The CDR3 loop is CASSSGNRNTEAFF. DNA for the CDR3: TGTGCCAGCAGTTCCGGGAATCGTAACACTGAAGCTTTCTTT.

The J gene is TRBJ1-5, the V gene TRBV5-6; possible D gene TRBD1, 5 bases. The V gene lost 2 bases and the J gene lost 6 bases, with 12 bases spanning the gap. Germline V gene data show CDR1 as SGHDT and CDR2 as YYEEEE. CDR3 length: 14 amino acids. As DNA, the CDR3 is TGTGCCAGCAGCTTCCAGGGCGGAAGTCAGCCCCAGCATTTT. Protein: CASSFQGGSQPQHF.

The chain carries TRBV30 and TRBJ2-7; D tentatively fits TRBD1 or TRBD2 (7 bases each). The ends were cut back, 0 bases at V and 4 bases at J, with 16 bases in the middle. This CDR3 spans 15 amino acids. The germline V gene has CDR1 GTSNPN and CDR2 SVGIG (reference sequence). CDR3 in amino acids: CAWSVDLQGGYEQYF. CDR3 nucleotide sequence: TGTGCCTGGAGTGTAGATTTGCAGGGGGGGTACGAGCAGTACTTC.

The gene calls are TRBV7-9 and TRBJ2-7; 9 positions agree with TRBD2. This CDR3 is built from 19 residues. V lost 1 base to trimming and J lost 4 bases; unmatched junction nucleotides: 17. Germline CDR1 is SEHNR and CDR2 is FQNEAQ (reference sequence). In DNA, the CDR3 is TGTGCCAGCAGCTTAGGCCTTCGCGTGAGTCTAGCGGGATTGTACGAGCAGTACTTC. Amino acids: CASSLGLRVSLAGLYEQYF.